These T cell receptor beta chains were read from a single sample in a study of cytomegalovirus exposure and HLA in healthy donors. Sequencing used immunoSEQ multiplex PCR; TCRdb keeps in-frame clones, though not all of them. The table shows around 73,000 clones, with 70% to 90% occurring only once. The specimen was PBMCs. Receptors were obtained from a woman aged 18 to 35 in good health and CMV-seropositive. Both conserved end residues are part of each CDR3. The D gene is left open where the match is weak.

CDR3 protein | J gene | V gene | D gene
CASSATTKIGGVDTQYF | TRBJ2-3 | TRBV6-1 | TRBD2
CASRDSFPSGANVLTF | TRBJ2-6 | TRBV2 | -
CASSIADRGSYGYTF | TRBJ1-2 | TRBV19 | TRBD1
CASSFFGPGTQYF | TRBJ2-5 | TRBV5-4 | -
CASSLVAGGSYEQYF | TRBJ2-7 | TRBV27 | TRBD2
CASKLGQGAAYGYTF | TRBJ1-2 | TRBV6-4 | TRBD1
CASPPFGLAGEVQNTDTQYF | TRBJ2-3 | TRBV10-1 | TRBD2
CASSPPIGTAQETQYF | TRBJ2-5 | TRBV28 | -
CASSLSPGDTGELFF | TRBJ2-2 | TRBV7-2 | -
CASSDGMRQGRAQYF | TRBJ2-7 | TRBV2 | TRBD1
CASSSRDRVTEAFF | TRBJ1-1 | TRBV6-5 | TRBD1
CASSSGTANSPLHF | TRBJ1-6 | TRBV6-5 | TRBD1
CASSQTLAGPWDTQYF | TRBJ2-3 | TRBV4-2 | TRBD2
CASSQESLAGASTDTQYF | TRBJ2-3 | TRBV4-2 | TRBD2
CASSADRGHQETQYF | TRBJ2-5 | TRBV2 | TRBD1
CASRPTSGLPSAAEAFF | TRBJ1-1 | TRBV11-2 | -
CASSERQREVPYEQCF | TRBJ2-7 | TRBV6-1 | TRBD2
CASSLVDRGSYNEQFF | TRBJ2-1 | TRBV18 | TRBD1
CASTQAYTGELFF | TRBJ2-2 | TRBV19 | -
CATSRDLGGRFVLGGYTF | TRBJ1-2 | TRBV15 | -
CASSQDSRGSGNTIYF | TRBJ1-3 | TRBV4-3 | -
CASSQKGGTFYGYTF | TRBJ1-2 | TRBV4-3 | TRBD1
CASSILQSNQPQHF | TRBJ1-5 | TRBV19 | -
CATSRGANYGYTF | TRBJ1-2 | TRBV15 | -
CASSSRGLAGMNEQFF | TRBJ2-1 | TRBV27 | TRBD2
CAWSRQGLFDYGYTF | TRBJ1-2 | TRBV30 | TRBD1
CASSAGTGVYQPQHF | TRBJ1-5 | TRBV2 | TRBD1
CASSERAGELFF | TRBJ2-2 | TRBV25-1 | -
CASSLKGRENEQFF | TRBJ2-1 | TRBV4-3 | -
CASSVGPSTSGGIQETQYF | TRBJ2-5 | TRBV9 | TRBD2
CASSETGQGKTGELFF | TRBJ2-2 | TRBV2 | TRBD1
CASMTGGTEKLFF | TRBJ1-4 | TRBV19 | TRBD1
CASSQVESYGYTF | TRBJ1-2 | TRBV4-1 | -
CATSRPLPGTQNTGELFF | TRBJ2-2 | TRBV15 | -
CAWSLQGRVGNTIYF | TRBJ1-3 | TRBV30 | -
CASGRQGQLNEKLFF | TRBJ1-4 | TRBV2 | TRBD1
CASSQAGTDYHF | TRBJ2-3 | TRBV14 | TRBD1
CASSLPPTGENTEAFF | TRBJ1-1 | TRBV7-6 | -
CASSGTGDTGELFF | TRBJ2-2 | TRBV6-1 | TRBD1
CASSVRDRGQETQYF | TRBJ2-5 | TRBV2 | TRBD1
CAWSDRVWGEKLFF | TRBJ1-4 | TRBV30 | -
CASSLGTVVLDNEQFF | TRBJ2-1 | TRBV27 | TRBD1
CASSPTPGTGTGELFF | TRBJ2-2 | TRBV19 | TRBD1
CAWSVLRDRVYEQFF | TRBJ2-1 | TRBV30 | TRBD1
CASSQVGRTSQETQYF | TRBJ2-5 | TRBV4-1 | TRBD2